A selection of T cell receptor beta chains follows, all from one sample in a study of blood T cell repertoires in COVID-19. Data came from immunoSEQ multiplex PCR; TCRdb stores just in-frame clones and leaves some out. The table lists 100,000 to 120,000 clones, roughly 85% of them singletons. The sample taken for sequencing was peripheral blood. The origin of the receptors is an elderly woman with acute or convalescent COVID-19. Each CDR3 is given with its conserved first and last residue. Expanded clones are given a class, and other clones once, few, many or no size at all.

TRBV7-2,TRBJ2-7,.,CASSSTGPGEQYF
TRBV20-1,TRBJ1-1,.,CSASDRMNTEAFF
TRBV24-1,TRBJ2-2,once,CATSETGTNTGELFF
TRBV7-8,TRBJ2-1,few,CASSRLAASSYNEQFF
TRBV24-1,TRBJ1-2,.,CATSVTGETGYTF
TRBV5-5,TRBJ1-3,.,CASSPGQGKRGGNTIYF
TRBV6-5,TRBJ1-5,.,CARGQDQPQHF
TRBV14,TRBJ2-1,.,CASSQERRLGGNNEQFF
TRBV29-1,TRBJ2-3,once,CSAGASGSWIADTQYF
TRBV7-6,TRBJ2-6,.,CASSLGGGSGANVLTF
TRBV4-3,TRBJ1-5,many,CASSQDVNGQPQHF
TRBV20-1,TRBJ2-3,few,CSASPSGGTDTQYF
TRBV5-4,TRBJ1-1,.,CASSPRTRNTEAFF
TRBV5-4,TRBJ1-2,.,CASSLWAGGNYGYTF
TRBV2,TRBJ1-4,.,CASSENRKYEKLFF
TRBV19,TRBJ1-5,.,CASRTGQGDNQPQHF
TRBV3-1/TRBV3-2,TRBJ1-6,.,CASSQVSVPSSPLHF
TRBV4-1,TRBJ2-7,.,CASSQVTRTYEQYF
TRBV25-1,TRBJ2-1,.,CASSGQANNEQFF
TRBV5-1,TRBJ1-2,.,CASTMGQGPLYGYTF
TRBV3-1/TRBV3-2,TRBJ2-2,few,CASSQAYGGLASTGELFF
TRBV5-6,TRBJ2-3,.,CASSTTTSGNTDTQYF
TRBV7-9,TRBJ2-7,few,CASMLNSRSRFNEQYF
TRBV28,TRBJ1-1,.,CASSDQGEAFF
TRBV18,TRBJ1-4,.,CASSGQGSEKLFF
TRBV6-6,TRBJ1-2,.,CASIRQGASGYTF
TRBV6-1,TRBJ1-1,.,CASKRQMNTEAFF
TRBV5-4,TRBJ2-7,.,CASSLAGQMVYEQYF
TRBV9,TRBJ1-5,.,CASSLRRYSNQPQHF
TRBV12-3/TRBV12-4,TRBJ2-4,.,CASSSSGKNIQYF